This T cell receptor beta chain stems from a study of OX40 agonist ivuxolimab in advanced cancers. Overall study results and limits: Researchers did not establish what antigens the expanded peripheral T cells target.

The CDR3 runs to 16 residues. V shed 3 bases and J shed 4 bases, with 18 bases lying between them. Per the germline V gene, CDR1 is SGDLS and CDR2 is YYNGEE. As to this clone: Its antigen is undetermined.

TCRdb's copy holds only in-frame clones and misses some; the assay was immunoSEQ multiplex PCR. The sample yields 77,000 or so clones, under 95% seen once. The clonotype comes from an adult with an advanced solid tumor such as melanoma, head and neck, liver or kidney cancer. Source: CD4+ or CD8+ T cells sorted from blood, taken in a trial of the OX40 agonist ivuxolimab. V usage is TRBV9 and J usage is TRBJ2-3; weak D call: TRBD1 (5 bases). The DNA for the CDR3 is TGTGCCAGCAGCGCGAGAGGACATAATCTCGCAGATACGCAGTATTTT. It is translated as CASSARGHNLADTQYF.